This T cell receptor (beta chain) was sequenced during a study of lymphopenia after photon versus proton radiotherapy (dated by TCRdb to about 2019). Some background on the complete study: Photon and proton radiation therapy were compared by the study for their immunological effects in patients with gastrointestinal tumors who developed high-grade lymphopenia. The cohort comprised approximately 21 patients with gastrointestinal tumors who received either photon or proton therapy and then developed lymphopenia. The goal of the study was to characterize the differences between the two radiation modalities in how they affect the immune system. The research as a whole found: Across the cohort, a larger post-nadir drop in TCR diversity was inversely correlated with overall survival time among patients who died. The survival association was assessed only in patients who died, and the authors presented better survival with proton therapy as a possibility rather than a demonstrated result. Once the lymphocyte count had reached its nadir, the repertoires of photon-treated patients showed oligoclonal expansion, particularly of CD8+ Temra cells, and this expansion drove the decline in diversity. Proton-treated patients stayed relatively stable during treatment, while photon-treated patients lost naive T cells and TCR diversity and gained effector/memory populations.

Concerning this clone itself: It lacks a known antigen. Base qualities are not provided; no much larger clone lies one nucleotide away.

Trimming removed 5 bases from V and 8 bases from J, leaving 19 bases between the germline ends. The germline V gene supplies CDR1 SGHAT and CDR2 FQNNGV. There are 15 amino acids in the CDR3, from cysteine to phenylalanine inclusive. Just the 45-base CDR3 DNA is kept, in frame starting at base 1. Preparation of the library involved the immunoSEQ multiplex PCR assay. Deep sequencing of rearranged TCR beta loci, alongside multiparametric flow cytometry, was used to profile T cell repertoires. The table was pulled from immuneACCESS by TCRdb, which kept in-frame rearrangements only. Such tables lose some clones; where checked, under half of the loss comes from unresolved V genes, and the rest has no known cause. A total of 15,000 to 20,000 clones appear in this sample, around 86% of them only once. 11% of the sample belongs to the ten largest clones.

This TCR was sampled from a man aged 65 to 85 with pancreatic cancer. Sequenced here: peripheral blood, sampled from a patient treated with proton-based radiotherapy. The chain employs TRBV11-2 and TRBJ2-4, and perhaps TRBD1 as D gene, on 6 matching bases. The CDR3 region has the sequence CASSPRGTPGDIQYF. The DNA reads as follows: TGTGCCAGCAGCCCCAGGGGTACACCCGGGGACATTCAGTACTTC.